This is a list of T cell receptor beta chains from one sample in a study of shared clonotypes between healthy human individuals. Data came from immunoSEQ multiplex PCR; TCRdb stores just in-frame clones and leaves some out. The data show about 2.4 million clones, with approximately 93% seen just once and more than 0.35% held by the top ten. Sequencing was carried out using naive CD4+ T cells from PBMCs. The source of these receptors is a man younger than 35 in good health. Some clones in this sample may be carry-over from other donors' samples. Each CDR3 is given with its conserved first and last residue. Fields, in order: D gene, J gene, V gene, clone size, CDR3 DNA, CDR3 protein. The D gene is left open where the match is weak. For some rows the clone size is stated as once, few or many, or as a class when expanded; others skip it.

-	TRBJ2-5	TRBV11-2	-	TGTGCCAGCAGCTTATTGGGCAGTGTGGATCATGGGGAGACCCAGTACTTC	CASSLLGSVDHGETQYF
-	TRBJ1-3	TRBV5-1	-	TGCGCCAGCAGCTTGGTTATCGGGGGGTTCTCTGGAAACACCATATATTTT	CASSLVIGGFSGNTIYF
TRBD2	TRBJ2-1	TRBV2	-	TGTGCCAGCACCTTCCCAACTAGCGGGAGTGGGAATGAGCAGTTCTTC	CASTFPTSGSGNEQFF
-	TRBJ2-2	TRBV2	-	TGTGCCAGCACTTCAGAAGTTCCCGGGGAGCTGTTTTTT	CASTSEVPGELFF
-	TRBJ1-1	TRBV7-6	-	TGTGCCAGCAGCTTAGTCGAGGGAGGGAGCACTGAAGCTTTCTTT	CASSLVEGGSTEAFF
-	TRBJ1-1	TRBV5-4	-	TGTGCCAGCAGCTTTTTGGGTAAGGTCACTGAAGCTTTCTTT	CASSFLGKVTEAFF
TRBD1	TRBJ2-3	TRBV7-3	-	TGTGCCAGCAGCTTAAGCACAGGGGTCTCCACAGATACGCAGTATTTT	CASSLSTGVSTDTQYF
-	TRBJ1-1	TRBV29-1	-	TGCAGCGTTGCCGGGGCGCTGAACACTGAAGCTTTCTTT	CSVAGALNTEAFF
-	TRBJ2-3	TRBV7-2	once	TGTGCCAGCAGCGCTTACGGGGCGGGGTCTAAGAGCACAGATACGCAGTATTTT	CASSAYGAGSKSTDTQYF
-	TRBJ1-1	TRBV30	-	TGTGCCTGGAGTTCGGGACAATTGAACACTGAAGCTTTCTTT	CAWSSGQLNTEAFF
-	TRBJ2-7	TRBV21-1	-	TGTGCCAGCAGCAAAATAAGGACGGTGCTCGAGTACGAGCAGTACTTC	CASSKIRTVLEYEQYF
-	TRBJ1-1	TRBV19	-	TGTGCCAGCTCCCTTACGAACACTGAAGCTTTCTTT	CASSLTNTEAFF
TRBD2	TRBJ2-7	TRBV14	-	TGTGCCAGCAGCACTTATCGAGCGGGACGCTCCTACGAGCAGTACTTC	CASSTYRAGRSYEQYF
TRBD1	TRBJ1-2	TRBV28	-	TGTGCCAGCAGTACGGACAGGACCTATGGCTACACCTTC	CASSTDRTYGYTF
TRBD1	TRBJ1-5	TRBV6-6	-	TGTGCCATCAGTCGGGAGGGACAGGGGAGCAATCAGCCCCAGCATTTT	CAISREGQGSNQPQHF
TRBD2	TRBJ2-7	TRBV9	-	TGTGCCAGCAGCGTAGCGGGAGGCTGGACTCCTACGAGCGAGCAGTACTTC	CASSVAGGWTPTSEQYF
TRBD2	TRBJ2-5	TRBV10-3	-	TGTGCCATCAGTGGTACTAGCGGGTTCCAAGAGACCCAGTACTTC	CAISGTSGFQETQYF
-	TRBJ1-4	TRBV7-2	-	TGTGCCAGCAGCTTTGGGTTAACTAATGAAAAACTGTTTTTT	CASSFGLTNEKLFF
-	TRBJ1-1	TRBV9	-	TGTGCCAGCAGCGTAGTGCCGAACACTGAAGCTTTCTTT	CASSVVPNTEAFF
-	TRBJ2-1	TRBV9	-	TGTGCCAGCAGCGTACGGGGGCAGCTCTACAATGAGCAGTTCTTC	CASSVRGQLYNEQFF
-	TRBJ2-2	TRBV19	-	TGTGCCAGTAGACGCGACGGCGCGGTTCGCGGGGAGCTGTTTTTT	CASRRDGAVRGELFF
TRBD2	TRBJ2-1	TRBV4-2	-	TGTGCCAGCAGCCAAGAATCGCTAGCGGGAGGCCCGAGCTCCTACAATGAGCAGTTCTTC	CASSQESLAGGPSSYNEQFF
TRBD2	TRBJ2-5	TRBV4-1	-	TGCGCCAGCAGCCTGGTAGCGGGAGTAGGACAAGAGACCCAGTACTTC	CASSLVAGVGQETQYF
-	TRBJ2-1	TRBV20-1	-	TGCAGTGCTAGTAGGCGGAATGAGCAGTTCTTC	CSASRRNEQFF
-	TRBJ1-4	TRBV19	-	TGTGCCAGTAGTTACTTTGCAACTAATGAAAAACTGTTTTTT	CASSYFATNEKLFF
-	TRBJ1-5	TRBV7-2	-	TGTGCCAGCTCAAACAGGGCCGGGAATCAGCCCCAGCATTTT	CASSNRAGNQPQHF
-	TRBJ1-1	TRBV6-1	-	TGTGCCAGCAGGCTGACAGCGAACACTGAAGCTTTCTTT	CASRLTANTEAFF
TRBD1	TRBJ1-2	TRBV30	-	TGTGCCTGGAGTGGGAGGGACAGCTACTATGGCTACACCTTC	CAWSGRDSYYGYTF